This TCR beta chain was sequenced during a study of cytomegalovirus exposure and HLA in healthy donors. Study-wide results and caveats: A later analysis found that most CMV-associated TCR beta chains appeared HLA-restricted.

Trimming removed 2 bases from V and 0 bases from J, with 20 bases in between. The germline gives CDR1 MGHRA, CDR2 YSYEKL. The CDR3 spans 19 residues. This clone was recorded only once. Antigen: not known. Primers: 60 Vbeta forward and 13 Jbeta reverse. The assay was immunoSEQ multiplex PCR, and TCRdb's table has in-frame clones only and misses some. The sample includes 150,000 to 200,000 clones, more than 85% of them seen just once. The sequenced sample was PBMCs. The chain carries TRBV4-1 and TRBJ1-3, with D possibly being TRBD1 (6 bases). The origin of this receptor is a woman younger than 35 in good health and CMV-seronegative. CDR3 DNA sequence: TGCGCCAGCAGCCAAAGAGGGGGGGGGAGAGGCCCCTCTGGAAACACCATATATTTT. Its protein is CASSQRGGGRGPSGNTIYF.